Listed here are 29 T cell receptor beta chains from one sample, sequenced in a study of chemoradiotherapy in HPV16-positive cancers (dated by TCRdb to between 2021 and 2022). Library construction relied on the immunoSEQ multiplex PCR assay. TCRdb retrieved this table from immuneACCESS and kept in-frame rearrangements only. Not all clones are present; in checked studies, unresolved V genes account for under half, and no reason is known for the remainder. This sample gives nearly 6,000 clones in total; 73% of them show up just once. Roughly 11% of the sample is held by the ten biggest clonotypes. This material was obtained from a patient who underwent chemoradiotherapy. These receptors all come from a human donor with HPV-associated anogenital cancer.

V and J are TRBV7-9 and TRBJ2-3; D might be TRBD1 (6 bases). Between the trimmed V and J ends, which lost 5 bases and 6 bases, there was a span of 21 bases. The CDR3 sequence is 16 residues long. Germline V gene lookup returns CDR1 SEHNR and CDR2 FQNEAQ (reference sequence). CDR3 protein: CASSPGARGFSDTQYF. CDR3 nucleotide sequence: TGTGCCAGCAGCCCAGGGGCCCGGGGATTCTCGGATACGCAGTATTTT.

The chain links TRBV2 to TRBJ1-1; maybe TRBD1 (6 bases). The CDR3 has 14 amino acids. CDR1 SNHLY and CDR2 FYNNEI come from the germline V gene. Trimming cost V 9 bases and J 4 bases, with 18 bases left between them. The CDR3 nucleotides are TGTGCCAGTAGCCCCGGGGGGGCGGCCACTGAAGCTTTCTTT. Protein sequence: CASSPGGAATEAFF.

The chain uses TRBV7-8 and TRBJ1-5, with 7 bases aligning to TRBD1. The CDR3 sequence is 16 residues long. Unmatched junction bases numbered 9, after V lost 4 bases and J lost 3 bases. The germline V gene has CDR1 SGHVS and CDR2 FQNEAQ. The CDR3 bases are TGTGCCAGCAGCTCCCTACCGGGACAGAACAATCAGCCCCAGCATTTT. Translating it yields CASSSLPGQNNQPQHF.

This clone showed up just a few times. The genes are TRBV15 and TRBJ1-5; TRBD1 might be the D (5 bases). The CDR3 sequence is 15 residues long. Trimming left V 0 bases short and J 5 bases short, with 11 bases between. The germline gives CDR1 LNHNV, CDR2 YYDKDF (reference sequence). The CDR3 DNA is TGTGCCACCAGCAGAGAAGGGGCGGTTTATCAGCCCCAGCATTTT. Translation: CATSREGAVYQPQHF.

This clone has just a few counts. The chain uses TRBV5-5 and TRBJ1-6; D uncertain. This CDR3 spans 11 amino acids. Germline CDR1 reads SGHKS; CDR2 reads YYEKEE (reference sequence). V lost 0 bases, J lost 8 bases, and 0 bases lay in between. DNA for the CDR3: TGTGCCAGCAGCTTGGATTCACCCCTCCACTTT. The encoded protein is CASSLDSPLHF.

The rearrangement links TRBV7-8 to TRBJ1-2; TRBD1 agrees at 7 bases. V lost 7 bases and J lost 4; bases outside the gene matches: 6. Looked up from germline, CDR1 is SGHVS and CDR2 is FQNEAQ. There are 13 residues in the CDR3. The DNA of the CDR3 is TGTGCCAGCAAGCCAGGGGGTTCCTATGGCTACACCTTC. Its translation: CASKPGGSYGYTF. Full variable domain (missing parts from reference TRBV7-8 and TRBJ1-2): GAGVSQSPRYKVAKRGQDVALRCDPISGHVSLFWYQQALGQGPEFLTYFQNEAQLDKSGLPSDRFFAERPEGSVSTLKIQRTQQEDSAVYLCASKPGGSYGYTFGSGTRLTVV.

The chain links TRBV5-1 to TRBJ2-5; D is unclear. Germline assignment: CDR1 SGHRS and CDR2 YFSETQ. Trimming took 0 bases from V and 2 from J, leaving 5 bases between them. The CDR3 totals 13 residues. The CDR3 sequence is CASSLGPQETQYF. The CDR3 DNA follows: TGCGCCAGCAGCTTGGGCCCTCAAGAGACCCAGTACTTC. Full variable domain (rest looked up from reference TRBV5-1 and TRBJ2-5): KAGVTQTPRYLIKTRGQQVTLSCSPISGHRSVSWYQQTPGQGLQFLFEYFSETQRNKGNFPGRFSGRQFSNSRSEMNVSTLELGDSALYLCASSLGPQETQYFGPGTRLLVL.

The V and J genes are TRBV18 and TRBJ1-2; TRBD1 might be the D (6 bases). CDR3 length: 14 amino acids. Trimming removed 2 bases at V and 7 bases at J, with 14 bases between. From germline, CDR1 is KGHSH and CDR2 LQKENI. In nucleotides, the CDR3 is TGTGCCAGCTCACCAGCTGCGGGGGGCGTTGGCTACACCTTC. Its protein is CASSPAAGGVGYTF.

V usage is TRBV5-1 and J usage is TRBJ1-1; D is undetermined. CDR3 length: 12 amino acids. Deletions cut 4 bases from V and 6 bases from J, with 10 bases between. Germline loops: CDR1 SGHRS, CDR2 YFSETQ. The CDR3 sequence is CASSALNAEAFF. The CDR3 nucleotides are TGCGCCAGCAGCGCCCTAAACGCTGAAGCTTTCTTT.

The CDR3: CASSPAQGGIDEQFF. DNA of the CDR3: TGTGCCAGCTCACCAGCTCAGGGTGGTATCGATGAGCAGTTCTTC. The V call is TRBV18, the J call TRBJ2-1; TRBD1 is a possible D gene (5 bases). Germline V gives CDR1 KGHSH, CDR2 LQKENI. V was shortened by 2 bases and J by 8 bases, with 16 bases between the two germline ends. The CDR3 is 15 residues long.

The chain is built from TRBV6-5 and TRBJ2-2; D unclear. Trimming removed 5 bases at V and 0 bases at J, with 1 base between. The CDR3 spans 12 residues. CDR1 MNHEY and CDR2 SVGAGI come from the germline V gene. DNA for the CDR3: TGTGCCAGCAGTCCGAACACCGGGGAGCTGTTTTTT. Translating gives CASSPNTGELFF.

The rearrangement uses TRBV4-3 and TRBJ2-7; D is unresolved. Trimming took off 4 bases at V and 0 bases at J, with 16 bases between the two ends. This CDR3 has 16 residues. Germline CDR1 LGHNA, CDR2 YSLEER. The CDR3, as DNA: TGCGCCAGCAGCCCAGAGGTGGCTTCGAGCTCCTACGAGCAGTACTTC. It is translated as CASSPEVASSSYEQYF.

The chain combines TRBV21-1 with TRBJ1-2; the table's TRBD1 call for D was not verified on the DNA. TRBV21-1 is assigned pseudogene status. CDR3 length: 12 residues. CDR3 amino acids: CASTPRLDGYTF. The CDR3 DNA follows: TGTGCCAGCACCCCCAGGCTGGATGGCTACACCTTC.

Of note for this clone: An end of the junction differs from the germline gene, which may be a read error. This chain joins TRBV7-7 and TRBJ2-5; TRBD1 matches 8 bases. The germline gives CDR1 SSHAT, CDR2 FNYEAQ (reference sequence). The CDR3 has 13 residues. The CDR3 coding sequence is TGTGCTAGCAGCGTGGGACAGGAAAAGACCCAGTACTTC. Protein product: CASSVGQEKTQYF.

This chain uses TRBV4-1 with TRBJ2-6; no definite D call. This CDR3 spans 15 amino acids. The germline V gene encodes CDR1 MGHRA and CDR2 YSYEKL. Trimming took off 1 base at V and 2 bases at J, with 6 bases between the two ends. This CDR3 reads CASSQVATGANVLTF. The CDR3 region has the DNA TGCGCCAGCAGCCAAGTTGCGACTGGGGCCAACGTCCTGACTTTC.

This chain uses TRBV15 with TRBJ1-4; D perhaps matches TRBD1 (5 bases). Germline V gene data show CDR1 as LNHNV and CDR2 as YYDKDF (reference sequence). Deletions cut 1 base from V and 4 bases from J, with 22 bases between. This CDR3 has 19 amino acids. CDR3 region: CATSRAWGNLPGGNEKLFF. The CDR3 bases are TGTGCCACCAGCAGAGCCTGGGGGAACCTCCCCGGGGGTAATGAAAAACTGTTTTTT.

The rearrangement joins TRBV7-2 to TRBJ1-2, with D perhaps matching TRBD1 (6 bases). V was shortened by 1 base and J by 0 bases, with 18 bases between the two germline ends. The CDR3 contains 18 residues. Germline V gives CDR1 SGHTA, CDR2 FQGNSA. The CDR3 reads CASSLEASWGASNYGYTF. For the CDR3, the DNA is TGTGCCAGCAGCTTAGAAGCATCGTGGGGGGCGTCTAACTATGGCTACACCTTC.

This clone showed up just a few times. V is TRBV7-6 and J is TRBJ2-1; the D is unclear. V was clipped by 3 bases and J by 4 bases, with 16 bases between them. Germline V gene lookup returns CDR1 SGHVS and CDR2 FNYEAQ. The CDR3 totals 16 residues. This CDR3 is CASSFRPLQEYNEQFF. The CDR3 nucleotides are TGTGCCAGCAGCTTTCGCCCTCTTCAGGAATACAATGAGCAGTTCTTC.

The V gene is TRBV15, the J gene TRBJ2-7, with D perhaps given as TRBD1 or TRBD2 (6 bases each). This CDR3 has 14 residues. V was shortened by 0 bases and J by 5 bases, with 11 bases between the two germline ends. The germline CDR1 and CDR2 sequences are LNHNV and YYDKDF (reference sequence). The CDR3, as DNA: TGTGCCACCAGCAGAGACGGGGGCCCTGACGAGCAGTACTTC. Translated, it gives CATSRDGGPDEQYF.

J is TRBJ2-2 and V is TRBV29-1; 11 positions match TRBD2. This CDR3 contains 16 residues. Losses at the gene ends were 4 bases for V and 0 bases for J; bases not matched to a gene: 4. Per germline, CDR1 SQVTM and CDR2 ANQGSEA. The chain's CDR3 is CSVASSGGSNTGELFF. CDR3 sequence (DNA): TGCAGCGTTGCTTCTAGCGGGGGGTCGAACACCGGGGAGCTGTTTTTT.

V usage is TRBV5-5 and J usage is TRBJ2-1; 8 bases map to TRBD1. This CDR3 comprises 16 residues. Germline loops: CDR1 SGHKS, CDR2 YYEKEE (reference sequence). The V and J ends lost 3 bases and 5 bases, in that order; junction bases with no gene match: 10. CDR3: CASSWRTGNVDNEQFF. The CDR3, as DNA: TGTGCCAGCAGCTGGAGGACAGGGAACGTAGACAATGAGCAGTTCTTC.

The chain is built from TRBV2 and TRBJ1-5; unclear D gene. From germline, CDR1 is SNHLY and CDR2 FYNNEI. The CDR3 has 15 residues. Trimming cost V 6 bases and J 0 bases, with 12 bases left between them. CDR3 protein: CASREPGNSNQPQHF. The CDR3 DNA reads TGTGCCAGCAGGGAACCGGGAAATAGCAATCAGCCCCAGCATTTT.

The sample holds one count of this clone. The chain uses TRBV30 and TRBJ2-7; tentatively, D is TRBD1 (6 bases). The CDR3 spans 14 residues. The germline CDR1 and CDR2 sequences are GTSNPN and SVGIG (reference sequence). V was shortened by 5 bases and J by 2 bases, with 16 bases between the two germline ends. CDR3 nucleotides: TGTGCCTGGTGCCTGAAGGGGGAAACCTACGAGCAGTACTTC. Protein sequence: CAWCLKGETYEQYF.

This CDR3 is CASSIKGRNTGELFF. CDR3 coding DNA: TGTGCCAGTAGTATAAAGGGTAGGAATACCGGGGAGCTGTTTTTT. J is TRBJ2-2 and V is TRBV19; D is ambiguous. The germline V gene encodes CDR1 LNHDA and CDR2 SQIVND (reference sequence). The CDR3 contains 15 residues. V lost 2 bases, J lost 5 bases, and 12 bases lay in between.

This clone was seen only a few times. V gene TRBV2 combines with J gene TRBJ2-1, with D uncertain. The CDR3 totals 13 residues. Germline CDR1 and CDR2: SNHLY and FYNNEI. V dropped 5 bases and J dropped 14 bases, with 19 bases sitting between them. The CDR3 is CASSRTTVAGKFF. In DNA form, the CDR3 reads TGTGCCAGCAGTAGGACCACAGTAGCTGGGAAGTTCTTC.

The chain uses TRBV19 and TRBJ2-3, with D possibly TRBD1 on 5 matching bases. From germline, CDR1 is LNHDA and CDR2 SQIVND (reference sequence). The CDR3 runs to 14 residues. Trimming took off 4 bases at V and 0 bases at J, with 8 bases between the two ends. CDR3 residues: CASSKAGSTDTQYF. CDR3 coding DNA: TGTGCCAGTAGTAAGGCAGGGAGCACAGATACGCAGTATTTT.

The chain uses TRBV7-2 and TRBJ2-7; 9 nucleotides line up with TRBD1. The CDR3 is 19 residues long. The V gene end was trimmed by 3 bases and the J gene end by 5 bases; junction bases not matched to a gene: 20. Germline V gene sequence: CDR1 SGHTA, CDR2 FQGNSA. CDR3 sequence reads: CASSFFSDRGKVAGNEQYF. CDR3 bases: TGTGCCAGCAGCTTCTTCTCGGACAGGGGAAAGGTGGCGGGCAACGAGCAGTACTTC.

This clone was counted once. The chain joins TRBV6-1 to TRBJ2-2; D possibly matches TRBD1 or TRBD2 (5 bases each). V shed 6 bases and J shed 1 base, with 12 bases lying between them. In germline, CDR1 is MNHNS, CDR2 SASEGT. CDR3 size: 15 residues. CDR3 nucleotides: TGTGCCAGCAGAGATAGAGGGGTGAACACCGGGGAGCTGTTTTTT. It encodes CASRDRGVNTGELFF.

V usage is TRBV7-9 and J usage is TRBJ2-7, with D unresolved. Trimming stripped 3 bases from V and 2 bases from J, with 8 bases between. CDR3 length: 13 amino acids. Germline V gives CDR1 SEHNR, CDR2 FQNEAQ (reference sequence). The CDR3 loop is CASSFEAPYEQYF. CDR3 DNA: TGTGCCAGCAGCTTCGAAGCCCCCTACGAGCAGTACTTC.